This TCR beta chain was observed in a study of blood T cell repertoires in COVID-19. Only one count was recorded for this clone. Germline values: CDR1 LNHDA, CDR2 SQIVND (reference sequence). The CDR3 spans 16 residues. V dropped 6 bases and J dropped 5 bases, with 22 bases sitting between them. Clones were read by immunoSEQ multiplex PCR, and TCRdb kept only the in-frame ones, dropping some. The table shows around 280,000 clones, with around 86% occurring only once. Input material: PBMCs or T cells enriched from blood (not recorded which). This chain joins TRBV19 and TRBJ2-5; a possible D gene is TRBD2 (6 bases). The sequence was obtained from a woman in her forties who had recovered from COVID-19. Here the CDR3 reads CASRPRGVQGWETQYF. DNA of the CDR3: TGTGCCAGTAGGCCACGCGGGGTGCAGGGATGGGAGACCCAGTACTTC.